The rows below give T cell receptor beta chains drawn from one sample of a study of blood T cells in healthy people across ages. Via MiXCR, TCRdb re-called the 5' RACE reads, giving one row per CDR3 protein. The data contain 380,000 or so distinct CDR3 sequences, approximately 47% of them singletons. The material sequenced was blood. The receptors here all came from a man between 60 and 70 years old in good health. CDR3s include the opening cysteine and the closing phenylalanine or tryptophan. The order of the fields is CDR3 protein, J gene, CDR3 length, V gene, D gene. The D gene is left open where the match is weak.

cdr3_aa: CASSPGGADTQYF
j_call: TRBJ2-3
cdr3_length: 13
v_call: TRBV5-1
d_call: .

cdr3_aa: CASSLEGSVYEQYF
j_call: TRBJ2-7
cdr3_length: 14
v_call: TRBV7-9
d_call: .

cdr3_aa: CASSHLLAGGWFF
j_call: TRBJ2-1
cdr3_length: 13
v_call: TRBV14
d_call: TRBD2

cdr3_aa: CSARGDQGTSGQETQYF
j_call: TRBJ2-5
cdr3_length: 17
v_call: TRBV20-1
d_call: TRBD2

cdr3_aa: CASSVLGTGELFF
j_call: TRBJ2-2
cdr3_length: 13
v_call: TRBV5-1
d_call: .

cdr3_aa: CSATVTDTQYF
j_call: TRBJ2-3
cdr3_length: 11
v_call: TRBV29-1
d_call: .

cdr3_aa: CASTTQRTDTQYF
j_call: TRBJ2-3
cdr3_length: 13
v_call: TRBV5-5
d_call: .

cdr3_aa: CASSNTLNTEAFF
j_call: TRBJ1-1
cdr3_length: 13
v_call: TRBV5-1
d_call: .

cdr3_aa: CASSQQAGPYEQYF
j_call: .
cdr3_length: 14
v_call: TRBV14
d_call: .

cdr3_aa: CASSVGTNNSPLHF
j_call: TRBJ1-6
cdr3_length: 14
v_call: TRBV4-3
d_call: .

cdr3_aa: CASTREVQRETQYF
j_call: .
cdr3_length: 14
v_call: TRBV6-6
d_call: .

cdr3_aa: CSANDRDNSPLHF
j_call: TRBJ1-6
cdr3_length: 13
v_call: TRBV20-1
d_call: TRBD1

cdr3_aa: CASSPRTTGNEETQYF
j_call: TRBJ2-5
cdr3_length: 16
v_call: TRBV11-2
d_call: .

cdr3_aa: CASSSEAAGGETQYF
j_call: .
cdr3_length: 15
v_call: TRBV5-1
d_call: TRBD1

cdr3_aa: CSAVIGAGVGGYTF
j_call: TRBJ1-2
cdr3_length: 14
v_call: TRBV20-1
d_call: .

cdr3_aa: CASSRKGGGTEAFF
j_call: TRBJ1-1
cdr3_length: 14
v_call: TRBV7-9
d_call: .

cdr3_aa: CASTGLDSYEQYF
j_call: TRBJ2-7
cdr3_length: 13
v_call: TRBV5-1
d_call: .

cdr3_aa: CSARGPPAYEQYF
j_call: TRBJ2-7
cdr3_length: 13
v_call: TRBV20-1
d_call: .

cdr3_aa: CASSLVSGNKNIQYF
j_call: TRBJ2-4
cdr3_length: 15
v_call: TRBV5-1
d_call: .

cdr3_aa: CSAKGGQGSTDTQYF
j_call: TRBJ2-3
cdr3_length: 15
v_call: TRBV20-1
d_call: TRBD1

cdr3_aa: CASSQETSVTQYF
j_call: TRBJ2-3
cdr3_length: 13
v_call: TRBV14
d_call: TRBD2

cdr3_aa: CASTKESGGPSSQTTQYF
j_call: TRBJ2-5
cdr3_length: 18
v_call: TRBV3-1
d_call: TRBD2

cdr3_aa: CASSQDPGGWTEAFF
j_call: TRBJ1-1
cdr3_length: 15
v_call: TRBV14
d_call: .

cdr3_aa: CASSLDAGGASYGYTF
j_call: TRBJ1-2
cdr3_length: 16
v_call: TRBV7-2
d_call: .

cdr3_aa: CASSLERTRTDTQYF
j_call: TRBJ2-3
cdr3_length: 15
v_call: TRBV5-1
d_call: .

cdr3_aa: CAISGQGSETQYF
j_call: TRBJ2-5
cdr3_length: 13
v_call: TRBV10-3
d_call: TRBD1

cdr3_aa: CASSAHPDTQYF
j_call: TRBJ2-3
cdr3_length: 12
v_call: TRBV11-2
d_call: .

cdr3_aa: CASSPGQGRETQYF
j_call: TRBJ2-5
cdr3_length: 14
v_call: TRBV6-6
d_call: TRBD1

cdr3_aa: CASTLGVGTQYF
j_call: TRBJ2-5
cdr3_length: 12
v_call: TRBV28
d_call: .

cdr3_aa: CASSPYTGIGNEQFF
j_call: TRBJ2-1
cdr3_length: 15
v_call: TRBV13
d_call: .

cdr3_aa: CASSNGRETQYF
j_call: TRBJ2-5
cdr3_length: 12
v_call: TRBV7-7
d_call: .

cdr3_aa: CATSSRPAVRGETQYF
j_call: .
cdr3_length: 16
v_call: TRBV15
d_call: .

cdr3_aa: CASSEREVSGSSPLHF
j_call: TRBJ1-6
cdr3_length: 16
v_call: TRBV2
d_call: .

cdr3_aa: CPQGDQETQYF
j_call: TRBJ2-5
cdr3_length: 11
v_call: TRBV21-1
d_call: .

cdr3_aa: CASSLAGGLTYEQYF
j_call: TRBJ2-7
cdr3_length: 15
v_call: TRBV7-6
d_call: .

cdr3_aa: CASSSGGEAFF
j_call: TRBJ1-1
cdr3_length: 11
v_call: TRBV5-1
d_call: .

cdr3_aa: CASSRGTAETQYF
j_call: TRBJ2-5
cdr3_length: 13
v_call: TRBV7-2
d_call: .

cdr3_aa: CASSPTGQRGETQYF
j_call: TRBJ2-5
cdr3_length: 15
v_call: TRBV11-1
d_call: TRBD1

cdr3_aa: CASSSGAYNEQYF
j_call: .
cdr3_length: 13
v_call: TRBV11-2
d_call: .

cdr3_aa: CAIRDRENIQYF
j_call: TRBJ2-4
cdr3_length: 12
v_call: TRBV10-3
d_call: TRBD1

cdr3_aa: CSARSVLPHNEQFF
j_call: TRBJ2-1
cdr3_length: 14
v_call: TRBV20-1
d_call: .

cdr3_aa: CAWGLGGQETQYF
j_call: TRBJ2-5
cdr3_length: 13
v_call: TRBV30
d_call: TRBD2

cdr3_aa: CASSQDRISGGSSDEQFF
j_call: TRBJ2-1
cdr3_length: 18
v_call: TRBV4-1
d_call: TRBD1

cdr3_aa: CASSNPKSQETQYF
j_call: TRBJ2-5
cdr3_length: 14
v_call: TRBV5-1
d_call: .

cdr3_aa: CASSIDPGTSNEQFF
j_call: TRBJ2-1
cdr3_length: 15
v_call: TRBV7-2
d_call: .

cdr3_aa: CSAGESGYGYTF
j_call: TRBJ1-2
cdr3_length: 12
v_call: TRBV29-1
d_call: .

cdr3_aa: CATSRDQDRVLDTQYF
j_call: TRBJ2-3
cdr3_length: 16
v_call: TRBV15
d_call: TRBD1

cdr3_aa: CASRSGLAGQETQYF
j_call: .
cdr3_length: 15
v_call: TRBV10-2
d_call: TRBD2